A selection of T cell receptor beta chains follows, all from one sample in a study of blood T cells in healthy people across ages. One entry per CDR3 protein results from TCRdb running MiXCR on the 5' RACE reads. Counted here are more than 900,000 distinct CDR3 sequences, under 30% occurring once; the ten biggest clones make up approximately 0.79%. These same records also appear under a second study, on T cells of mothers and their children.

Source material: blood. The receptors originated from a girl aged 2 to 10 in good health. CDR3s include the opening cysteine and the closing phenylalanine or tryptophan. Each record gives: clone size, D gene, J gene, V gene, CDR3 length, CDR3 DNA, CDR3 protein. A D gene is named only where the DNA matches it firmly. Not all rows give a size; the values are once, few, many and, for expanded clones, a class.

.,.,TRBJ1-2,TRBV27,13,TGTGCCAGCAGTTTAACCTTTGAGGGGGAAGTCACCTTC,CASSLTFEGEVTF
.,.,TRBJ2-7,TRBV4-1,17,TGCGCCAGCAGCCTCGGGGTGGCGGGAAGAGATGGGGACGAGCAGTACTTC,CASSLGVAGRDGDEQYF
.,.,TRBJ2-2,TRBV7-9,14,TGTGCCAGCAGCTTTGCCCTCGGAACCGGGGAGCTGTTTTTT,CASSFALGTGELFF
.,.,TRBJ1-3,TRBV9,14,TGTGCCAGCAGCGTAGAGACAGGCGGAAACACCATATATTTT,CASSVETGGNTIYF
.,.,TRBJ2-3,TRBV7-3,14,TGTGCCAGCAGCAACGACCTGGAGACAGATACGCAGTATTTT,CASSNDLETDTQYF
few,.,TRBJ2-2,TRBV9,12,TGTGCCAGCAGCGTGAACGGCGGGGAGCTGTTTTTT,CASSVNGGELFF
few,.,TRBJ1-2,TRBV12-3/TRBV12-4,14,TGCGCCAGCAGTTCTACTTTTGCCGTGGCTGGCTACACCTTC,CASSSTFAVAGYTF
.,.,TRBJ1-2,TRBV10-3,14,TGTGCCATCAGTGAGTCGTTGGCCTCCTATGGCTACACCTTC,CAISESLASYGYTF
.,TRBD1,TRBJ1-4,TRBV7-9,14,TGTGCCAGCAGCTTAGACAGGGGAAATGAAAAACTGTTTTTT,CASSLDRGNEKLFF
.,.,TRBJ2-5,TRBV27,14,TGTGCCAGCAGTTTAGTCCCCCCGGGCGGAGAGCAGTACTTC,CASSLVPPGGEQYF
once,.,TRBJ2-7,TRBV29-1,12,TGCAGCGTTGCTATGGGTCGTTACGAGCAGTACTTC,CSVAMGRYEQYF
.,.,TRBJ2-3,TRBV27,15,TGTGCCAGCAGTCTTTGGGGGGCTACCACAGATACGCAGTATTTT,CASSLWGATTDTQYF
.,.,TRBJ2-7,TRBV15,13,TGTGCCACCAGCAGAGAAAGAGGGGTCGAGCAGTACTTC,CATSRERGVEQYF
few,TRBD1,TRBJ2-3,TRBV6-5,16,TGTGCCAGCACCTCCCAGGGGGAAAGGTTAACAGATACGCAGTATTTT,CASTSQGERLTDTQYF
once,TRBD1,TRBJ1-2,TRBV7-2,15,TGTGCCAGCAGCTTAGCTGTAGGGGGCGCAAGAGGCTACACCTTC,CASSLAVGGARGYTF
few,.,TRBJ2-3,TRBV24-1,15,TGTGCCACCAGTGATATCCGGTATCCCAAGGATACGCAGTATTTT,CATSDIRYPKDTQYF
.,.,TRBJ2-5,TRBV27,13,TGTGCCAGCAGTTTGCACCTTGAAGAGACCCAGTACTTC,CASSLHLEETQYF
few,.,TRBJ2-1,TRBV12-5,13,TGTGCTAGTGGTCCCTCCCCCTCGGATGAGCAGTTCTTC,CASGPSPSDEQFF
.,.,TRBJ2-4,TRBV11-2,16,TGTGCCAGCAGCTACTGGACGGGGGTTGGGGAAAACATTCAGTACTTC,CASSYWTGVGENIQYF
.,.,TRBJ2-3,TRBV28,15,TGTGCCAGCCTCTCGGGGGGCCTCGGGAAGGATACGCAGTATTTT,CASLSGGLGKDTQYF
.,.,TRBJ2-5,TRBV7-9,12,TGTGCCAGCAGCCGAAAGGGACACAATGAGTACTTC,CASSRKGHNEYF
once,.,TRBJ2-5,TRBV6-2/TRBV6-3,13,TGTGCCAGCAGAAGATTGATTTCCGAGACCCAGTACTTC,CASRRLISETQYF
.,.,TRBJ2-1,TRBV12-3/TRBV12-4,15,TGTGCCAGCAGTCCAGCTTCCCCCACCTACAATGAGCAGTTCTTC,CASSPASPTYNEQFF
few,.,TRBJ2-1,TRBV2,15,TGTGCCATCGCGCTCCCGGGAGTTAGCGGCAATGAGCAGTTCTTC,CAIALPGVSGNEQFF
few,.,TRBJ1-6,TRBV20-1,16,TGCAGTGCTAGAGAGGCGCAGAGATTCTATAATTCACCCCTCCACTTT,CSAREAQRFYNSPLHF
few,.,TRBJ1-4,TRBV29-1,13,TGCAGCGTTCTAGTGGCGTATAATGAAAAACTGTTTTTT,CSVLVAYNEKLFF